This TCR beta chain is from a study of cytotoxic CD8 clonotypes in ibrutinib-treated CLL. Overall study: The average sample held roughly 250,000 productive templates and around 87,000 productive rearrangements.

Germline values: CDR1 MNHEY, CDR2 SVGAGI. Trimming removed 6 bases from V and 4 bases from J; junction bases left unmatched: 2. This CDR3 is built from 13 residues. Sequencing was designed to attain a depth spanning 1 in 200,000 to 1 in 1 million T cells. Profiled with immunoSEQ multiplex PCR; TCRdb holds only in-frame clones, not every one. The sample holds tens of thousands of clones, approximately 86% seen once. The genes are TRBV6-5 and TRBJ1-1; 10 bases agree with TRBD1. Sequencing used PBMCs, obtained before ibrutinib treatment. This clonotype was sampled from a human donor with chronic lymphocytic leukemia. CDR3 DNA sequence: TGTGCCAGCAGACGGACAGGGGGCACTGAAGCTTTCTTT. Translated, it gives CASRRTGGTEAFF.